The TCR beta chain under discussion was sequenced for a study of radiation and T cells in renal cell carcinoma (dated by TCRdb to 2020 to 2021). Broadly, across the study: Samples came from a clinical trial, in which primary renal cell carcinomas received 15 Gy stereotactic body radiation therapy followed by nephrectomy 4 weeks later. A total of some 51 samples underwent TCR beta sequencing, made up of approximately 26 tumors and some 27 peripheral blood samples. Across all 50 or so samples, 4,016,671 unique CDR3 nucleotide sequences, encoding 2,658,974 unique CDR3 amino acid sequences, were identified. Overall study results and their limits: Tracking of blood repertoire dynamics stopped at around 4 weeks after treatment, with no follow-up past that point. Because pretreatment tumor biopsies were not available, the study could not determine whether clonotypes were already present within the tumor at baseline. The single-armed trial design could not address effects of radiation dose or scheduling on the TCR repertoire. Top tumor clonotypes rose in blood from baseline to 2 weeks post-radiation, then contracted by 4 weeks, suggesting transient expansion of tumor-resident clones.

According to the study, the label for this sample's time point signals: baseline pretreatment blood. The treatment or condition label corresponds to: 15 Gy SBRT to primary tumor, nephrectomy 4 weeks later. To track tumor-enriched clonotypes, serial peripheral blood was sampled from radiation-treated patients at baseline and at 2 weeks and 4 weeks after SBRT. Every patient's renal cell carcinoma showed clear cell pathology. The QIAamp DNA Blood Mini Kit (Qiagen) was used to prepare genomic DNA for TCR sequencing. The analyses included just those samples that passed every quality control check. From a lookup of the germline V gene, CDR1 and CDR2 are SQVTM and ANQGSEA. Reading from cysteine to phenylalanine, the CDR3 counts 12 amino acids. Only CDR3 DNA is held: 36 bases, read in frame from base 1. V is pared back by 4 bases and J by 5 bases, with 12 bases lying between the germline termini. This clone was seen just once. The specificity of this receptor is unknown. Per-base qualities were not stored, and no clone one base away is much larger.

Following the manufacturer's recommendations, the immunoSEQ kit was used to generate TCR beta libraries from genomic DNA. To prepare the libraries, a first multiplex PCR with proprietary primers was run, followed by a second PCR that added unique barcodes, and a bead cleanup was done after each round. Each sample batch included a kit-provided positive control reaction and a negative control reaction. The final libraries were assessed on an Agilent 4200 TapeStation D1000 ScreenTape, pooled by volume, and quantified by qPCR. Sequencing ran on an Illumina NextSeq500 with a MidOutput 150-cycle cartridge, using 156 Read1 and 15 Index1 cycles with kit custom primers. The pooled library was loaded at roughly 0.94 pM with a roughly 20% PhiX control spike-in. The study's own analysis went as follows. Vendor-processed data were analyzed in R, and a clonotype was defined as all T cells sharing the same CDR3 nucleotide sequence. In the clone abundance analyses, frequencies in each sample were normalized to that sample's 10,000 most abundant clones. Public T cell clones, which averaged fewer than five per sample, were removed prior to analysis. Tumor-enriched and baseline blood-enriched clonotypes were defined by at least a 32-fold difference in abundance between compartments. A beta-binomial differential abundance model was used to identify clonotypes that were expanded or contracted between blood time points. Tumor-blood repertoire similarity was measured with the Baroni-Urbani and Buser coefficient, and groups were compared using two-tailed Wilcoxon tests in R. In its TCRdb copy, this immuneACCESS table keeps in-frame sequences only and misses some clones. Where compared with another copy, unresolved V genes explain less than half of these, and the others have no known cause. The V and J calls and clone size are taken from that table; D and trimming were inferred from the DNA. This sample is represented by tens of thousands of clones; 82% of them were singletons. The biggest ten clones account for 5% to 6.5% of the sample.

Sequenced material: blood, taken from a patient whose treatment included radiotherapy and nephrectomy. The sequence was collected from a man aged 60 to 75 with renal cell carcinoma. The chain uses TRBV29-1 and TRBJ2-7, with the D gene not confidently named. CDR3 loop: CSVGQGLNEQYF. The DNA is TGCAGCGTTGGGCAAGGGCTCAACGAGCAGTACTTC.